This T cell receptor (beta chain) emerged from a study of cytomegalovirus exposure and HLA in healthy donors. Study-wide results and limits: Later on, an analysis tied 18,000 or so TCR beta sequences to HLA alleles at 0.05 false discovery rate. Reportedly, diagnosis of cytomegalovirus status by the classifier showed high specificity and sensitivity. When the data were analyzed later, several of the most significant clusters appeared to be linked to common viral pathogens.

V lost 0 bases, J lost 0 bases, and 15 bases lay in between. Germline V gene lookup returns CDR1 LNHNV and CDR2 YYDKDF (reference sequence). This CDR3 contains 18 residues. Comments on this clone: The antigen remains unidentified.

Sampled while nominally healthy, donors likely had unrecorded immune exposures. It was with 60 Vbeta and 13 Jbeta primers that the PCR ran. Clones were sequenced by immunoSEQ multiplex PCR, and TCRdb holds only the in-frame ones, with some missing. Among 200,000 or so clones, 75% to 85% were seen once, and the ten largest hold roughly 1.5%. This clonotype was sampled from a girl aged 5-17 years in good health and CMV-seronegative. Sequencing was carried out using PBMCs. This sequence joins TRBV15 and TRBJ1-3; no definite D call. The CDR3 reads CATSRDLLSAASGNTIYF. The CDR3 nucleotides read TGTGCCACCAGCAGAGATTTGTTGTCGGCGGCCTCTGGAAACACCATATATTTT. The full variable domain, in which reference TRBV15 and TRBJ1-3 provide the parts outside the CDR3, is DAMVIQNPRYQVTQFGKPVTLSCSQTLNHNVMYWYQQKSSQAPKLLFHYYDKDFNNEADTPDNFQSRRPNTSFCFLDIRSPGLGDTAMYLCATSRDLLSAASGNTIYFGEGSWLTVV.